One and the same sample provided the 12 T cell receptor beta chains below, sequenced in a study of sequential checkpoint blockade in melanoma. The treatment is: randomized to nivolumab then ipilimumab (arm A) or the reverse (arm B). Repertoires were generated with immunoSEQ multiplex PCR, while TCRdb's copy carries only in-frame clones and drops some. In the table there are approximately 12,000 clones, about three quarters of which are singletons. The starting material was CD8+ T cells sorted from blood (inferred from file names), obtained from a patient given nivolumab and ipilimumab in sequence. The receptors derive from a human donor with melanoma.

The chain links TRBV19 to TRBJ1-1, with D possibly matching TRBD1 (6 bases). Germline V gene data show CDR1 as LNHDA and CDR2 as SQIVND (reference sequence). The CDR3 has 13 amino acids. V was trimmed by 7 bases and J by 0 bases, leaving 9 bases between them. CDR3 loop: CASMDSMNTEAFF. The DNA for the CDR3 is TGTGCCAGTATGGACAGCATGAACACTGAAGCTTTCTTT.

The rearrangement links TRBV5-8 to TRBJ1-5; D unclear. CDR1 and CDR2 (germline): SGHTS, YDEGEE. The CDR3 length is 14 residues. V was pared by 2 bases and J by 5 bases, with 11 bases between. The CDR3 DNA follows: TGTGCCAGCAGCTTCCTGGGCCGGCATCAGCCCCAGCATTTT. It yields the protein CASSFLGRHQPQHF.

The rearrangement links TRBV7-3 to TRBJ1-1, with 7 positions matching TRBD1. The CDR3 runs 13 residues. Per the germline V gene, CDR1 is SGHTA and CDR2 is FQGTGA. After removal of 5 bases from V and 5 bases from J, the junction contained 5 bases not matched to a gene. CDR3 sequence: CASSPQGRTEAFF. The CDR3 DNA is TGTGCCAGCAGCCCACAGGGGAGGACTGAAGCTTTCTTT.

This clone is a singleton in its sample. V is TRBV2 and J is TRBJ2-2, with 9 positions matching TRBD1. The CDR3 runs to 16 residues. Germline assignment: CDR1 SNHLY and CDR2 FYNNEI. Trimming cost V 2 bases and J 3 bases; bases outside gene matches: 4. The CDR3: CASSESQGAHTGELFF. The DNA for the CDR3 is TGTGCCAGCAGTGAATCACAGGGGGCTCACACCGGGGAGCTGTTTTTT. The entire variable domain, with the rest obtained from reference TRBV2 and TRBJ2-2, is as follows: EPEVTQTPSHQVTQMGQEVILRCVPISNHLYFYWYRQILGQKVEFLVSFYNNEISEKSEIFDDQFSVERPDGSNFTLKIRSTKLEDSAMYFCASSESQGAHTGELFFGEGSRLTVL.

V gene TRBV10-3 combines with J gene TRBJ1-2, with TRBD1 matching 7 bases. CDR3 length: 16 amino acids. Per the germline V gene, CDR1 is ENHRY and CDR2 is SYGVKD. Trimming removed 0 bases from V and 4 bases from J; junction bases left unmatched: 8. CDR3 DNA sequence: TGTGCCATCAGTGAGTCTACGGGGACAGCTAGCTATGGCTACACCTTC. It encodes CAISESTGTASYGYTF.

The chain links TRBV7-9 to TRBJ2-1; D unresolved. Looked up from germline, CDR1 is SEHNR and CDR2 is FQNEAQ (reference sequence). The V gene lost 2 bases and the J gene lost 5 bases, with 7 bases spanning the gap. CDR3 size: 13 residues. CDR3 loop: CASSLIPNNEQFF. CDR3 in DNA: TGTGCCAGCAGCTTAATCCCAAACAATGAGCAGTTCTTC.

V is TRBV5-1 and J is TRBJ1-2; possibly TRBD1 for D (6 bases). Germline V gene sequence: CDR1 SGHRS, CDR2 YFSETQ. There are 16 residues in the CDR3. V lost 0 bases and J lost 2, with 14 bases in between. In nucleotides, the CDR3 is TGCGCCAGCAGCTTGGGGGGGACATCGATAAACTATGGCTACACCTTC. Residues: CASSLGGTSINYGYTF.

The rearrangement links TRBV27 to TRBJ2-5, with a possible D match to TRBD1 (5 bases). The germline gives CDR1 MNHEY, CDR2 SMNVEV (reference sequence). CDR3 length equals 15 residues. Trimming shortened V by 5 bases and J by 5 bases, and 18 bases separated the two germline ends. The CDR3 DNA sequence: TGTGCCAGCAGTCAAAGACAGAGTATGTTGGAGACCCAGTACTTC. It yields the protein CASSQRQSMLETQYF.

The V call is TRBV15, the J call TRBJ2-7; TRBD1 agrees at 7 bases. CDR1 and CDR2 (germline): LNHNV, YYDKDF (reference sequence). V lost 2 bases, J lost 2 bases, and 0 bases stayed unmatched. The CDR3 loop spans 13 amino acids. As DNA, the CDR3 is TGTGCCACCAGCAGAACAGGGGCCTACGAGCAGTACTTC. Protein product: CATSRTGAYEQYF.

This rearrangement joins TRBV4-1 to TRBJ2-1, with 8 bases fitting TRBD1. CDR1 and CDR2 from the germline V gene are MGHRA and YSYEKL. CDR3 size: 12 residues. The V and J ends lost 4 bases and 8 bases, in that order; junction bases with no gene match: 1. CDR3 amino acids: CASSPGGYEQFF. The CDR3 DNA reads as TGCGCCAGCAGCCCAGGGGGCTATGAGCAGTTCTTC.

This chain connects TRBV5-6 to TRBJ2-2; D possibly corresponds to TRBD2 (5 bases). V lost 0 bases and J 6 bases, leaving 12 bases between the germline ends. The CDR3 length is 15 residues. The V gene's germline CDR1 is SGHDT and CDR2 YYEEEE. The DNA for the CDR3 is TGTGCCAGCAGCTTGGTCGCGGAGGTAGCCGGGGAGCTGTTTTTT. Its translation is CASSLVAEVAGELFF.

The rearrangement links TRBV7-9 to TRBJ1-2; no clear D gene. Trimming removed 8 bases at V and 3 bases at J, with 10 bases between. CDR3 length equals 12 residues. In germline, CDR1 is SEHNR, CDR2 FQNEAQ (reference sequence). CDR3 nucleotide sequence: TGTGCCAGCCGGGGAGGAGACTATGGCTACACCTTC. This gives the protein CASRGGDYGYTF.